This TCR beta chain was documented in a study of radiation and T cells in renal cell carcinoma. Treatment noted: 15 Gy SBRT to primary tumor, nephrectomy 4 weeks later. Turning to this clone: Its cognate antigen is unknown.

V shed 8 bases and J shed 3 bases, with 12 bases lying between them. The CDR3 runs to 12 residues. The V gene's germline CDR1 is SGDLS and CDR2 YYNGEE. Study findings and constraints: Sampling covered only about 0.97 g of each tumor. Top 100 clonotypes averaged about 50% in irradiated versus roughly 43% in nephrectomy-only tumors.

The method was immunoSEQ multiplex PCR; TCRdb's version includes in-frame clones alone and lacks a portion of them. The table has around 9,200 clones, about 59% seen once. The sequenced sample was tumor tissue, obtained from a patient whose treatment included radiotherapy and nephrectomy. The chain carries TRBV9 and TRBJ2-7, with D hard to call. This receptor was obtained from a man aged 55-75 years with renal cell carcinoma. This CDR3 is CASRGGSYEQYF. In nucleotides, the CDR3 is TGTGCCAGTAGAGGCGGCAGCTACGAGCAGTACTTC.